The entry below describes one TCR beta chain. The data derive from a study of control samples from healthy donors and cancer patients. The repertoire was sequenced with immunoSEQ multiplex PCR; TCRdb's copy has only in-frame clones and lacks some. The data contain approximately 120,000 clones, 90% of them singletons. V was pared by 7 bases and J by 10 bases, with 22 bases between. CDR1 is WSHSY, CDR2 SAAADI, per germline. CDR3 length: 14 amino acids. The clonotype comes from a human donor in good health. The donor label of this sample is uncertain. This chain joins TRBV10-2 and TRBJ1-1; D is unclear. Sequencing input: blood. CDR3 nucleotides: TGCGCCAGCATTCGAGCAGGCCGGGAGACGGGAGCTTTCTTT. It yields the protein CASIRAGRETGAFF.